This T cell receptor (beta chain) was obtained from a study of identical twins. Study-wide points: Modeled out-of-frame TCR alpha sharing in monozygotic twins fell below observed levels. High-abundance cord blood beta clonotypes had fewer insertions; memory repertoires showed none.

Germline V gene sequence: CDR1 WSHSY, CDR2 SAAADI. The CDR3 length is 12 residues. V lost 8 bases to trimming and J lost 6 bases; unmatched junction nucleotides: 4. The cDNA had a unique molecular identifier and a template-switch universal primer site. From the 5' RACE reads, TCRdb called clonotypes with MiXCR, one entry per CDR3 protein. The table shows fewer than 250,000 distinct CDR3 sequences, with roughly 15% occurring only once. Worth noting for this clonotype: Its specificity is not known.

A further study also used this sample, focusing on T cells expressing NK-cell markers.

The rearrangement uses TRBV10-2 and TRBJ2-7, with 10 bases identical to TRBD1. This TCR was recovered from a woman between 18 and 29 years old in good health. Sequences were obtained from CD8+ T cells sorted from blood. CDR3 nucleotide sequence: TGCGCCAGCCGGGACAGGGGTTCCGAGCAGTACTTC. It encodes CASRDRGSEQYF.